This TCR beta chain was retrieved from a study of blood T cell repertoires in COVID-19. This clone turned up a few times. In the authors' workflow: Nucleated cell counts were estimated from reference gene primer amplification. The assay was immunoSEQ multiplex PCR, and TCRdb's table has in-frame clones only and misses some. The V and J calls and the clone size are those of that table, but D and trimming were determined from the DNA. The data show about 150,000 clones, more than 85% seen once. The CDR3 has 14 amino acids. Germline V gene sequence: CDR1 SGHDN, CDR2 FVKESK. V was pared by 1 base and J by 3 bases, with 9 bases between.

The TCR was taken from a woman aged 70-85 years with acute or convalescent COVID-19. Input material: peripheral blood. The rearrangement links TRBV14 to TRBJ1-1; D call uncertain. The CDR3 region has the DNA TGTGCCAGCAGCCAAGTGGCTCCGTACACTGAAGCTTTCTTT. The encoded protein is CASSQVAPYTEAFF.